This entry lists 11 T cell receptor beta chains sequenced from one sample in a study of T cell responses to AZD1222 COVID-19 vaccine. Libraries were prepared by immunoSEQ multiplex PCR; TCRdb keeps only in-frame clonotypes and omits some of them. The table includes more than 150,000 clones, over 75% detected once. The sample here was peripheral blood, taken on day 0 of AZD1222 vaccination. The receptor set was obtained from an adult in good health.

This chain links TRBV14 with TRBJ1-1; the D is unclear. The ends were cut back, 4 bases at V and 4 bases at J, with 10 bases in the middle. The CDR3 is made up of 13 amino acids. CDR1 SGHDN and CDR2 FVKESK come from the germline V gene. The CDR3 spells CASSLAGSTEAFF. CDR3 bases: TGTGCCAGCAGCCTGGCCGGTTCCACTGAAGCTTTCTTT.

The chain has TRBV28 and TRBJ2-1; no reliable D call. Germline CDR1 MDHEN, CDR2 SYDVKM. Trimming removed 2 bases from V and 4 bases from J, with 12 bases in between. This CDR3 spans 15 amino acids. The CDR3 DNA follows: TGTGCCAGCAGTTTACCCGGAACACCTTACAATGAGCAGTTCTTC. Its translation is CASSLPGTPYNEQFF.

The CDR3 DNA reads as TGCGCCAGCAGCCAAGGTGGAAGAAATGAAAAACTGTTTTTT. Translation gives CASSQGGRNEKLFF. The chain recombines TRBV4-3 with TRBJ1-4; D unclear. The germline V gene encodes CDR1 LGHNA and CDR2 YSLEER. Trimming took off 1 base at V and 5 bases at J, with 8 bases between the two ends. The CDR3 contains 14 residues.

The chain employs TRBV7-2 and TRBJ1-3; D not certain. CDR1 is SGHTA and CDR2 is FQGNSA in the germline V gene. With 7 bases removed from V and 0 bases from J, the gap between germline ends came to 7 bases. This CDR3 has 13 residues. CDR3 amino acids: CASIKDSGNTIYF. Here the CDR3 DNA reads TGTGCCAGCATTAAGGACTCTGGAAACACCATATATTTT.

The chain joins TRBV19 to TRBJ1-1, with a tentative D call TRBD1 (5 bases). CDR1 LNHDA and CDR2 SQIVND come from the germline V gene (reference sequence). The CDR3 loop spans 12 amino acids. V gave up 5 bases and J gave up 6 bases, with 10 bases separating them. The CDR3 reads CASSAQGAEAFF. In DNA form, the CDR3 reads TGTGCCAGTAGTGCCCAGGGCGCTGAAGCTTTCTTT.

CDR3 region: CATSDSLGQGTYGYTF. In nucleotides, the CDR3 is TGTGCCACCAGTGATTCCCTGGGACAGGGAACCTATGGCTACACCTTC. V gene TRBV24-1 combines with J gene TRBJ1-2; 9 bases are shared with TRBD1. This CDR3 comprises 16 residues. The ends lost 2 bases at V and 4 bases at J; junction bases unmatched: 7. Germline assignment: CDR1 KGHDR and CDR2 SFDVKD.

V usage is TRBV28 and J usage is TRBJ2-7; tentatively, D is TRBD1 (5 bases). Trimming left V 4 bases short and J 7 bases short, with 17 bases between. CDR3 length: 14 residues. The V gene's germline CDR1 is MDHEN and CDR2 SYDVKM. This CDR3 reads CASSSLKGLVEQYF. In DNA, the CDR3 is TGTGCCAGCAGTTCCCTGAAGGGGCTCGTGGAGCAGTACTTC.

The CDR3 loop is CATSDFGTQYF. The CDR3 nucleotides are TGTGCCACCAGTGATTTTGGGACCCAGTACTTC. The chain uses TRBV24-1 and TRBJ2-5; no definite D call. V lost 1 base and J lost 7, with 3 bases in between. Germline V gives CDR1 KGHDR, CDR2 SFDVKD. This CDR3 is built from 11 residues.

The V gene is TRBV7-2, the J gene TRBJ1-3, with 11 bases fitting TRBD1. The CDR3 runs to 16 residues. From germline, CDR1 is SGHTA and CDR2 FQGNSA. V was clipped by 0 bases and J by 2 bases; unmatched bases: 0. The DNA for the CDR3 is TGTGCCAGCAGCTTAGCGGGACAGGGGGCTGGAAACACCATATATTTT. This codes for CASSLAGQGAGNTIYF.

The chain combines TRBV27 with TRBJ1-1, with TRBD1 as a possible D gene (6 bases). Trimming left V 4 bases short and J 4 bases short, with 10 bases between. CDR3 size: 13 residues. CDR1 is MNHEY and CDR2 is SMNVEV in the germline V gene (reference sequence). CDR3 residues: CASSSQGFTEAFF. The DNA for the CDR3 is TGTGCCAGCAGTTCGCAGGGGTTCACTGAAGCTTTCTTT.

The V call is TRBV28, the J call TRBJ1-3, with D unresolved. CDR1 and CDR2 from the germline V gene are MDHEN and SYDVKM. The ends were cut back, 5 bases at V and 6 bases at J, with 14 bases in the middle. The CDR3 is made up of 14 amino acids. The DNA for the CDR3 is TGTGCCAGCAGTGACACGCGACGGGAAAACACCATATATTTT. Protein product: CASSDTRRENTIYF.